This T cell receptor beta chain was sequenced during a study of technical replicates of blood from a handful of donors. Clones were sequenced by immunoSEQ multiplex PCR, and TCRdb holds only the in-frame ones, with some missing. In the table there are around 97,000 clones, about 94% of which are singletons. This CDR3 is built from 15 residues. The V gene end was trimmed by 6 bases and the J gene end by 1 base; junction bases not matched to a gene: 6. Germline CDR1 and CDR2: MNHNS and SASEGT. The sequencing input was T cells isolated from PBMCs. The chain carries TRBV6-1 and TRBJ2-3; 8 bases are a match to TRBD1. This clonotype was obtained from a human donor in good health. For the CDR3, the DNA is TGTGCCAGCAGCGAGGACAGGGAAGGCACAGATACGCAGTATTTT. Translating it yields CASSEDREGTDTQYF.